What follows are 32 T cell receptor beta chains derived from one specimen sequenced in a study of response to subunit inactivated influenza vaccine. TCRdb processed the RT-PCR reads anew with MiXCR; each CDR3 protein has one entry. The table shows 500,000 to 600,000 distinct CDR3 sequences, with approximately 15% occurring only once. The sequences come from PBMCs from blood, collected 12 days after vaccination. The origin of the receptors is a man over 45 who received an inactivated influenza vaccine.

This clonotype was observed a few times. The V and J genes are TRBV20-1 and TRBJ1-6, with no clear D. Trimming removed 6 bases from V and 4 bases from J, with 10 bases in between. This CDR3 region has 13 residues. Germline loops: CDR1 DFQATT, CDR2 SNEGSKA (reference sequence). This CDR3 reads CSAAGPYNSPLHF. The CDR3 coding sequence is TGCAGTGCGGCCGGGCCTTATAATTCACCCCTCCACTTT.

This chain uses TRBV12-3 or TRBV12-4 with TRBJ2-1; D gene ambiguous. There are 14 residues in the CDR3. The germline V and J ends were trimmed by 6 bases and 4 bases, with 13 bases remaining between them. In DNA form, the CDR3 reads TGTGCCAGCAGCGGCCGTGGTACGTACAATGAGCAGTTCTTC. It translates to CASSGRGTYNEQFF.

This clonotype has a handful of counts. This chain links TRBV9 with TRBJ2-7; 7 positions match TRBD1. V trimming: 7 bases; J trimming: 1 base; junction bases outside the gene matches: 2. Germline V gene data show CDR1 as SGDLS and CDR2 as YYNGEE. The CDR3 spans 12 residues. CDR3 sequence reads: CASGTESYEQYF. The CDR3 DNA reads TGTGCCAGCGGGACAGAATCCTACGAGCAGTACTTC.

This clonotype was observed a handful of times. CDR3 protein: CASSPPSGAIHNEQFF. CDR3 DNA: TGTGCCAGCAGCCCCCCAAGCGGGGCCATTCACAATGAGCAGTTCTTC. This sequence joins TRBV7-9 and TRBJ2-1, with 7 bases matching TRBD2. This CDR3 comprises 16 residues. V dropped 5 bases and J dropped 5; count of bases not matched to a gene: 12. Germline values: CDR1 SEHNR, CDR2 FQNEAQ (reference sequence).

The rearrangement joins TRBV4-3 to TRBJ2-7; D could derive from TRBD1 or TRBD2 (5 bases each). The CDR3 runs to 16 residues. The V and J ends lost 0 bases and 3 bases respectively, with 15 bases between them. CDR1 and CDR2 (germline): LGHNA, YSLEER. CDR3 residues: CASSQEGPGTNYEQYF. CDR3 sequence (DNA): TGCGCCAGCAGCCAAGAAGGCCCTGGGACCAACTACGAGCAGTACTTC.

Concerning this clonotype itself: One end of the junction does not line up with germline, which may come from a read error. The chain carries TRBV29-1 and TRBJ2-7; D perhaps matches TRBD2 (6 bases). Germline V gene data show CDR1 as SQVTM and CDR2 as ANQGSEA. The length of the CDR3 is 12 residues. CDR3 DNA: TGCAGCGTTAAAGATTTGGCGGGGGAGCAGTACTTC. Its translation is CSVKDLAGEQYF.

The chain uses TRBV6-1 and TRBJ2-1; TRBD2 matches at 10 bases. This CDR3 comprises 19 residues. Germline V gene lookup returns CDR1 MNHNS and CDR2 SASEGT. J was trimmed by 0 bases and V by 8 bases; bases with no gene match: 16. The CDR3 spells CASYQPGLAQGSSYNEQFF. The CDR3 region has the DNA TGTGCCAGCTACCAACCGGGACTAGCGCAGGGGAGCTCCTACAATGAGCAGTTCTTC.

This chain uses TRBV7-2 with TRBJ1-2, with TRBD1 matching over 7 bases. CDR1 and CDR2 (germline): SGHTA, FQGNSA. Germline trimming cut 5 bases from V and 3 bases from J; bases unmatched to any gene: 12. This CDR3 contains 16 residues. The CDR3 region has the DNA TGTGCCAGCAGCATTTCGCAGGGACAGCTTCACTATGGCTACACCTTC. The encoded protein is CASSISQGQLHYGYTF. The full variable domain, with the rest looked up from reference TRBV7-2 and TRBJ1-2, is GAGVSQSPSNKVTEKGKDVELRCDPISGHTALYWYRQSLGQGLEFLIYFQGNSAPDKSGLPSDRFSAERTGGSVSTLTIQRTQQEDSAVYLCASSISQGQLHYGYTFGSGTRLTVV.

A few counts support this clonotype. V is TRBV10-3 and J is TRBJ1-2, with D perhaps TRBD1 (6 bases). In germline, CDR1 is ENHRY, CDR2 SYGVKD. V was cut by 4 bases and J by 2 bases, with 14 bases left in between. The CDR3 totals 15 residues. This CDR3 reads CAISGTGGQNYGYTF. CDR3 nucleotides: TGTGCCATCAGTGGCACGGGGGGGCAAAACTATGGCTACACCTTC.

This clonotype was detected only a few times. The CDR3 bases are TGTGCCAGCAGTTATCTCGTCGGACACGAGCAGTACTTC. Its protein product is CASSYLVGHEQYF. The V gene is TRBV6-5, the J gene TRBJ2-7; no clear D. Trimming removed 3 bases at V and 5 bases at J, with 11 bases between. The CDR3 runs 13 residues. Germline V gene data show CDR1 as MNHEY and CDR2 as SVGAGI.

V and J are TRBV10-3 and TRBJ2-1; 9 positions match TRBD2. Trimming cost V 10 bases and J 5 bases; bases outside gene matches: 9. This CDR3 is built from 14 residues. CDR1 and CDR2 (germline): ENHRY, SYGVKD. For the CDR3, the DNA is TGTGCCACCCGCAATAGCGGGGGAGACAATGAGCAGTTCTTC. Translating gives CATRNSGGDNEQFF.

V gene TRBV7-2 combines with J gene TRBJ1-2; D possibly corresponds to TRBD1 (6 bases). The CDR3 consists of 15 residues. Trimming pared 0 bases from V and 2 bases from J, leaving 10 bases between. CDR1 and CDR2 (germline): SGHTA, FQGNSA. DNA of the CDR3: TGTGCCAGCAGCTTAGCAACAGGGTCAAACTATGGCTACACCTTC. Translating gives CASSLATGSNYGYTF.

A few counts support this clonotype. The V call is TRBV20-1, the J call TRBJ2-3; 8 bases fit TRBD2. CDR3 length: 15 amino acids. CDR1 and CDR2 from the germline V gene are DFQATT and SNEGSKA (reference sequence). The trim removed 5 bases at V and 1 base at J, leaving 8 bases unmatched. The chain's CDR3 is CSAYSSTSGTDTQYF. CDR3 bases: TGCAGTGCTTATTCCTCGACTAGCGGCACAGATACGCAGTATTTT.

This clonotype has just a few counts. The chain's CDR3 is CASGGGLSTGELFF. As DNA, the CDR3 is TGCGCCAGCGGGGGGGGACTATCCACCGGGGAGCTGTTTTTT. This rearrangement joins TRBV5-1 to TRBJ2-2; 7 positions agree with TRBD2. The CDR3 consists of 14 residues. After removal of 7 bases from V and 4 bases from J, the junction contained 7 bases not matched to a gene. Germline V gene lookup returns CDR1 SGHRS and CDR2 YFSETQ.

V is TRBV12-5 and J is TRBJ1-6; tentatively, D is TRBD1 (5 bases). This CDR3 has 13 residues. CDR1 and CDR2 from the germline V gene are LGHNT and FRNRAP. Trimming shortened V by 8 bases and J by 7 bases, and 12 bases separated the two germline ends. The CDR3 loop reads CASSGGVNSPLHF. For the CDR3, the DNA is TGTGCTAGTTCGGGGGGTGTCAATTCACCCCTCCACTTT.

This clonotype came up a few times. The chain recombines TRBV7-2 with TRBJ1-6; D ambiguous. This CDR3 has 12 amino acids. Trimming took off 7 bases at V and 14 bases at J, with 15 bases between the two ends. In germline, CDR1 is SGHTA, CDR2 FQGNSA. The CDR3 DNA reads as TGTGCCAGCACCTCAAACTGGCGGACCCTCCACTTT. This sequence encodes CASTSNWRTLHF.

In its sample, this clonotype was seen a few times. V gene TRBV6-1 combines with J gene TRBJ2-1, with 7 bases matching TRBD1. This CDR3 is built from 15 residues. J gave up 3 bases and V 6 bases, and 8 bases lay outside the gene matches. In germline, CDR1 is MNHNS, CDR2 SASEGT. CDR3 protein: CASRRTGDDYNEQFF. The CDR3 nucleotides read TGTGCCAGCAGGCGCACAGGGGACGACTACAATGAGCAGTTCTTC.

This clonotype was picked up a small number of times. The chain joins TRBV28 to TRBJ2-1; 7 positions agree with TRBD2. After removal of 6 bases from V and 5 bases from J, the junction contained 10 bases not matched to a gene. Germline V gene data show CDR1 as MDHEN and CDR2 as SYDVKM. This CDR3 has 15 amino acids. CDR3 sequence reads: CASSPVWAGDNEQFF. The CDR3 nucleotides are TGTGCCAGCAGCCCCGTCTGGGCGGGAGACAATGAGCAGTTCTTC.

This clonotype has only a few counts. The gene calls are TRBV5-1 and TRBJ2-5, with D maybe TRBD2 (5 bases). The CDR3 loop spans 13 amino acids. Trimming took off 3 bases at V and 4 bases at J, with 10 bases between the two ends. Looked up from germline, CDR1 is SGHRS and CDR2 is YFSETQ. The CDR3 DNA is TGCGCCAGCAGCTCGGACTCCCGAGAGACCCAGTACTTC. Its protein product is CASSSDSRETQYF.

This clonotype was found a few times. The chain links TRBV12-3 or TRBV12-4 to TRBJ1-1; 7 bases agree with TRBD1. V was clipped by 1 base and J by 1 base; unmatched bases: 6. The CDR3 is made up of 16 amino acids. The CDR3 coding sequence is TGTGCCAGCAGTTTAGGGTTACAGGGGAAGAACACTGAAGCTTTCTTT. Its protein is CASSLGLQGKNTEAFF.

This clonotype has only a few counts. CDR3 in DNA: TGCAGCGTTGAAGATTGGGCGGCGAGTCCCCCTAGGACCTACAATGAGCAGTTCTTC. It translates to CSVEDWAASPPRTYNEQFF. The genes are TRBV29-1 and TRBJ2-1; D gene uncertain. The CDR3 runs 19 residues. Germline V gene sequence: CDR1 SQVTM, CDR2 ANQGSEA. Deletions cut 0 bases from V and 2 bases from J, with 23 bases between.

In DNA form, the CDR3 reads TGTGCCAGCAGCGAGAGCGGGACTATCTATTCCTACGAGCAGTACTTC. It specifies CASSESGTIYSYEQYF. The rearrangement uses TRBV6-1 and TRBJ2-7; 7 bases fit TRBD2. Unmatched junction bases numbered 12, after V lost 6 bases and J lost 1 base. The CDR3 length is 16 residues. Germline CDR1 and CDR2: MNHNS and SASEGT.

This clonotype occurred a few times. The chain employs TRBV28 and TRBJ2-1; the match to TRBD2 covers 10 bases. J lost 9 bases, V lost 5 bases, and 7 bases had no gene match. CDR1 and CDR2 (germline): MDHEN, SYDVKM. The CDR3 spans 14 residues. CDR3 region: CASSRLSGGGEQFF. The CDR3 DNA is TGTGCCAGCAGTAGGTTAAGCGGGGGGGGTGAGCAGTTCTTC.

Only one count was recorded for this clonotype. The chain has TRBV7-2 and TRBJ2-7, with a weak D call TRBD2 (6 bases). V lost 5 bases to trimming and J lost 3 bases, with 20 bases between them. This CDR3 region has 16 residues. Germline V gene lookup returns CDR1 SGHTA and CDR2 FQGNSA. CDR3 protein: CASSPSRTILRYEQYF. CDR3 in DNA: TGTGCCAGCAGCCCGAGCAGGACTATCCTACGCTACGAGCAGTACTTC.

The CDR3 region is CASSFFGSGRLSSYNEQFF. DNA for the CDR3: TGTGCCAGCAGCTTTTTTGGTAGCGGGAGGCTGAGCTCCTACAATGAGCAGTTCTTC. The chain is built from TRBV11-2 and TRBJ2-1; 10 positions match TRBD2. The length of the CDR3 is 19 residues. Germline trimming cut 3 bases from V and 0 bases from J; bases unmatched to any gene: 11. Germline CDR1 and CDR2: SGHAT and FQNNGV. Full variable domain (rest looked up from reference TRBV11-2 and TRBJ2-1): EAGVAQSPRYKIIEKRQSVAFWCNPISGHATLYWYQQILGQGPKLLIQFQNNGVVDDSQLPKDRFSAERLKGVDSTLKIQPAKLEDSAVYLCASSFFGSGRLSSYNEQFFGPGTRLTVL.

This clonotype turned up a few times. The V call is TRBV21-1, the J call TRBJ2-4; the DNA was not used to check the table's D call, TRBD2. TRBV21-1 has pseudogene status. This CDR3 has 18 amino acids. CDR3 residues: CASSKCFSVLIWGNIQYF. In nucleotides, the CDR3 is TGTGCCAGCAGCAAATGTTTTAGCGTCTTGATATGGGGAAACATTCAGTACTTC.

The table lists this clonotype with a few counts. The chain is built from TRBV5-6 and TRBJ1-2, with 11 nucleotides matching TRBD1. Germline V CDR1 and CDR2: SGHDT, YYEEEE. The CDR3 has 14 amino acids. The junction had 8 bases not matched to a gene; V was cut back by 4 bases and J by 9 bases. The CDR3 loop reads CASSEGTGGMSYTF. In DNA form, the CDR3 reads TGTGCCAGCAGCGAAGGGACAGGGGGGATGAGCTACACCTTC.

This clonotype has just a few counts. The rearrangement links TRBV5-6 to TRBJ2-5, with D possibly called TRBD1 or TRBD2 (5 bases each). This CDR3 has 12 residues. Trimming removed 8 bases from V and 7 bases from J, with 15 bases in between. The germline gives CDR1 SGHDT, CDR2 YYEEEE. CDR3 DNA: TGTGCCAGTGGTGGGACCGCAGGGACCCAGTACTTC. Protein: CASGGTAGTQYF. The entire variable domain, with the rest obtained from reference TRBV5-6 and TRBJ2-5, is as follows: DAGVTQSPTHLIKTRGQQVTLRCSPKSGHDTVSWYQQALGQGPQFIFQYYEEEERQRGNFPDRFSGHQFPNYSSELNVNALLLGDSALYLCASGGTAGTQYFGPGTRLLVL.

This clonotype turned up a few times. V and J are TRBV10-3 and TRBJ2-3; 10 bases are a match to TRBD2. Germline V CDR1 and CDR2: ENHRY, SYGVKD. Trimming at V came to 9 bases and at J to 2 bases, leaving 2 bases not matched to a gene. The CDR3 consists of 13 residues. The CDR3 DNA is TGTGCCATTCTAGCGGGGGACACAGATACGCAGTATTTT. Its protein is CAILAGDTDTQYF.

This clonotype was recorded at least ten times. This rearrangement joins TRBV7-9 to TRBJ2-2; D unclear. Germline CDR1 is SEHNR and CDR2 is FQNEAQ (reference sequence). The CDR3 is 13 amino acids. V was cut by 7 bases and J by 6 bases, with 12 bases left in between. The CDR3 region has the DNA TGTGCCAGCACTCCAGTCTCGGCCGGGGAGCTGTTTTTT. Amino acid sequence: CASTPVSAGELFF.

This clonotype has a handful of counts. V and J are TRBV29-1 and TRBJ2-7; 11 bases map to TRBD1. The ends lost 0 bases at V and 3 bases at J; junction bases unmatched: 1. The germline gives CDR1 SQVTM, CDR2 ANQGSEA. The CDR3 is 14 amino acids. The DNA of the CDR3 is TGCAGCGTTGAAGAGGGACAGGGGGGCTACGAGCAGTACTTC. It codes for CSVEEGQGGYEQYF.

This clonotype came up many times. The V gene is TRBV29-1, the J gene TRBJ2-3, with TRBD2 matching 12 bases. CDR1 is SQVTM, CDR2 ANQGSEA, per germline. The CDR3 totals 12 residues. Trimming removed 7 bases from V and 5 bases from J; junction bases left unmatched: 1. CDR3 sequence: CSETSGGDTQYF. In DNA, the CDR3 is TGCAGCGAGACTAGCGGGGGAGATACGCAGTATTTT.